These T cell receptor beta chains were read from a single sample in a study of T cells in Graves' hyperthyroidism and ophthalmopathy. In TCRdb, the multiplex PCR reads were re-called with MiXCR into one record per CDR3 protein. The table lists roughly 630,000 distinct CDR3 sequences, about 15% of them singletons. The specimen was blood. The receptors shown here come from a woman aged 25-40 years with Graves' hyperthyroidism. The CDR3 runs from the conserved cysteine through the conserved F or W. Fields, in order: J gene, clone size, V gene, D gene, CDR3 DNA, CDR3 protein. A D gene is named only where the DNA matches it firmly. The size of a clone is reported for some rows only, either as once, few or many, or as a class for expanded clones.

>TRBJ1-6|-|TRBV27|TRBD1
TGTGCCAGCAGTCGAACGCCGGGACAGCTGAATTCACCCCTCCACTTT
CASSRTPGQLNSPLHF
>TRBJ1-1|many|TRBV20-1|-
TGCAGTGCACTTCCAGGGATGGTGCACACTGAAGCTTTCTTT
CSALPGMVHTEAFF
>TRBJ1-1|-|TRBV19|-
TGTGCCAGTAGTATCGGGGATTGGGAAAACCCTGAAGCTTTCTTT
CASSIGDWENPEAFF
>TRBJ2-1|many|TRBV7-2|-
TGTGCCAGCAGCTCCGGGACACCTTCCTACAATGAGCAGTTCTTC
CASSSGTPSYNEQFF
>TRBJ2-2|-|TRBV11-2|-
TGTGCCAGCAGCTATTCCCCTAGACGCAATCAAAGGGACACCGGGGAGCTGTTTTTT
CASSYSPRRNQRDTGELFF
>TRBJ2-1|few|TRBV20-1|-
TGCAGTGCTAGAGTGGGGGGCCTCGACAATGAGCAGTTCTTC
CSARVGGLDNEQFF
>TRBJ2-1|once|TRBV20-1|-
TGCAGTGCTAGAGGGAGAGGGGTGGGGCAGTTCTTC
CSARGRGVGQFF
>TRBJ2-7|many|TRBV7-2|TRBD2
TGTGCCAGCAGCTTATTGGTAGCGGGGCTTTCCTACGAGCAGTACTTC
CASSLLVAGLSYEQYF
>TRBJ2-5|-|TRBV5-1|-
TGCGCCAGCAGCCCAGGGGCGGTGGTAGAAGAGACCCAGTACTTC
CASSPGAVVEETQYF
>TRBJ2-3|-|TRBV20-1|-
TGCAGTGCTAGTGGGGTGGATAGGGCAGATACGCAGTATTTT
CSASGVDRADTQYF
>TRBJ1-2|-|TRBV7-8|-
TGTGCCAGCAGCTCTTCCGGGGCGAGCTATGGCTACACCTTC
CASSSSGASYGYTF
>TRBJ2-1|-|TRBV4-3|-
TGCGCCAGCAGCCAAGATCACGGTAGTCTCGATGAGCAGTTCTTC
CASSQDHGSLDEQFF
>TRBJ1-2|many|TRBV29-1|TRBD1
TGCAGCGCAACAGGGGGCGCCGACTATGGCTACACCTTC
CSATGGADYGYTF
>TRBJ2-1|-|TRBV7-9|-
TGTGCCAGCGGCTCGCACCCTCTAGCGCACGCTGACAATGAGCAGTTCTTC
CASGSHPLAHADNEQFF
>TRBJ1-2|many|TRBV5-1|TRBD1
TGCGCCAGCAGCGCGACAGGGGATCGGGGCTACACCTTC
CASSATGDRGYTF
>TRBJ1-2|few|TRBV4-1|-
TGCGCCAGCAGCCAAGCGGCGACAGCGACCTATAGCTACACCTTC
CASSQAATATYSYTF
>TRBJ2-7|many|TRBV6-2/TRBV6-3|-
TGTGCCAGCACGGACAGAACCTTTGCCGACGAGCAGTACTTC
CASTDRTFADEQYF
>TRBJ1-1|few|TRBV10-3|TRBD1
TGTGCCATCAGTGAGTCGACAGGGGGGGACACTGAAGCTTTCTTT
CAISESTGGDTEAFF
>TRBJ2-1|many|TRBV13|-
TGTGCCAGCAGCTTATTAGGATTCCGCCTCAATGAGCAGTTCTTC
CASSLLGFRLNEQFF
>TRBJ1-1|many|TRBV12-3/TRBV12-4|TRBD1
TGTGCCAGCAGTTCGAACCGGGACAGCAACACTGAAGCTTTCTTT
CASSSNRDSNTEAFF
>TRBJ2-1|few|TRBV5-5|-
TGTGCCAGCAGCCTTAAGGGGACCAATGAGCAGTTCTTC
CASSLKGTNEQFF
>TRBJ2-1|many|TRBV28|-
TGTGCCAGCAGTTTGAGGGGGCAGTTCTTC
CASSLRGQFF
>TRBJ2-7|many|TRBV6-1|TRBD2
TGTGCCAGCAGTGAAGGTCGGTGGCGGGGGGAATCCTACGAGCAGTACTTC
CASSEGRWRGESYEQYF
>TRBJ2-3|once|TRBV7-2|TRBD2
TGTGCCAGCAGCTTTTCTAGCGGGGTCCGGGATACGCAGTATTTT
CASSFSSGVRDTQYF